A selection of T cell receptor beta chains follows, all from one sample in a study of blood T cell repertoires in COVID-19. Produced via immunoSEQ multiplex PCR; TCRdb's table is partial and in-frame only. Of 410,000 or so clones listed, about 88% are singletons. The sequencing input was peripheral blood. The receptors were gathered from a woman aged 40 to 50 with COVID-19, enrolled during active disease. CDR3s include the opening cysteine and the closing phenylalanine or tryptophan. Fields, in order: J gene, CDR3 length, V gene, CDR3 protein.

>TRBJ2-2|13|TRBV7-2
CASNALVMGELFF
>TRBJ1-1|15|TRBV6-5
CASIPSVGPSGEAFF
>TRBJ1-6|15|TRBV28
CASNPVQGASSPLHF
>TRBJ1-2|13|TRBV5-6
CASSLRESNGYTF
>TRBJ1-2|14|TRBV11-2
CASSSSTPNYGYTF
>TRBJ1-1|14|TRBV30
CAWSVKRAYTEAFF
>TRBJ2-3|17|TRBV30
CAWGRQGYSRNTDTQYF
>TRBJ1-1|14|TRBV5-5
CASSSWGRDTEAFF
>TRBJ1-4|16|TRBV28
CASSLDPQGDFEKLFF
>TRBJ2-7|15|TRBV27
CASRPWTGSSYEQYF
>TRBJ1-1|13|TRBV7-2
CASSSVGQGEAFF
>TRBJ2-7|14|TRBV28
CASRVSAGGFKQYF
>TRBJ2-1|14|TRBV29-1
CSAGNSFGFNEQFF
>TRBJ2-5|13|TRBV9
CASSVSRGETQYF
>TRBJ1-1|15|TRBV7-9
CASSSYRGVDTEAFF
>TRBJ1-5|14|TRBV6-7
CASSYFYLNQPQHF
>TRBJ2-5|16|TRBV6-6
CASDYTGLAESLTQYF
>TRBJ1-5|12|TRBV29-1
CSARTGNQPQHF
>TRBJ1-5|16|TRBV28
CASSPDDRFSNQPQHF
>TRBJ1-1|15|TRBV28
CASSLQGARVTEAFF
>TRBJ2-7|16|TRBV7-2
CASSLNRDRRLYEQYF
>TRBJ2-7|16|TRBV3-1/TRBV3-2
CASSQGSPGGSYEQYF
>TRBJ1-1|12|TRBV28
CASSFRSTEAFF
>TRBJ2-7|17|TRBV4-1
CASSQSTRGAWFDEQYF
>TRBJ2-7|16|TRBV5-1
CASSLDPGGISYEQYF
>TRBJ2-7|16|TRBV5-6
CASSLHPIAVSIVQYF
>TRBJ1-1|13|TRBV7-3
CASSLDRAGEAFF